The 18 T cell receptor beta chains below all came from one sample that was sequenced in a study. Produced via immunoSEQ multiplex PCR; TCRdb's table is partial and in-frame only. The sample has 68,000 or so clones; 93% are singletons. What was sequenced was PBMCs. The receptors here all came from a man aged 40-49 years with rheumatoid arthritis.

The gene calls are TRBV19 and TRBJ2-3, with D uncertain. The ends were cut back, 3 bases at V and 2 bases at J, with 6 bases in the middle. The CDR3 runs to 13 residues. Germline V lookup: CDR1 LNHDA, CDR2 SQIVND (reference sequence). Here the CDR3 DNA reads TGTGCCAGTAGTATCCGCCCCACAGATACGCAGTATTTT. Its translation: CASSIRPTDTQYF. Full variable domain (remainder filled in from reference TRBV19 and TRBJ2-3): DGGITQSPKYLFRKEGQNVTLSCEQNLNHDAMYWYRQDPGQGLRLIYYSQIVNDFQKGDIAEGYSVSREKKESFPLTVTSAQKNPTAFYLCASSIRPTDTQYFGPGTRLTVL.

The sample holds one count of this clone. CDR3 region: CASSFTSVGYGYTF. The CDR3 nucleotides are TGTGCCAGCAGTTTCACGAGCGTTGGGTATGGCTACACCTTC. The chain employs TRBV27 and TRBJ1-2; D call uncertain. V was shortened by 3 bases and J by 5 bases, with 13 bases between the two germline ends. This CDR3 has 14 amino acids. Germline CDR1 MNHEY, CDR2 SMNVEV (reference sequence).

CDR3 in amino acids: CASSYPGLGYEQYF. DNA for the CDR3: TGTGCCAGCAGCTATCCGGGACTAGGATACGAGCAGTACTTC. The chain links TRBV28 to TRBJ2-7, with TRBD2 matching over 8 bases. V was pared by 6 bases and J by 4 bases, with 8 bases of the junction left unmatched. The CDR3 covers 14 residues. The germline V gene encodes CDR1 MDHEN and CDR2 SYDVKM.

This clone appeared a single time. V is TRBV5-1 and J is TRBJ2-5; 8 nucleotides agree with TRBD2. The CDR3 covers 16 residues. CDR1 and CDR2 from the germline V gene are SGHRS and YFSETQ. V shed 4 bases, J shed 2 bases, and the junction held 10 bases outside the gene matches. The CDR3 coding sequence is TGCGCCAGCAGCCGGAACCAGCGGGAGAGACAAGAGACCCAGTACTTC. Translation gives CASSRNQRERQETQYF.

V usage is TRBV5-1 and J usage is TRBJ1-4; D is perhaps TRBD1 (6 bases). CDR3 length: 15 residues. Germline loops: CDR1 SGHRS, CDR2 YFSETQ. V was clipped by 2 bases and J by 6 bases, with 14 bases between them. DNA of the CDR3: TGCGCCAGCAGCTTAGCGGGGGACACATATGAAAAACTGTTTTTT. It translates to CASSLAGDTYEKLFF.

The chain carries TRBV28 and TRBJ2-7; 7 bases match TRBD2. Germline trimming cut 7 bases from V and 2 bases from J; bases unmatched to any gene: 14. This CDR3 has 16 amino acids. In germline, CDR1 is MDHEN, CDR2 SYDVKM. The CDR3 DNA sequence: TGTGCCAGCACCTTGAAGGCGGACGGGAGGACCTACGAGCAGTACTTC. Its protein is CASTLKADGRTYEQYF.

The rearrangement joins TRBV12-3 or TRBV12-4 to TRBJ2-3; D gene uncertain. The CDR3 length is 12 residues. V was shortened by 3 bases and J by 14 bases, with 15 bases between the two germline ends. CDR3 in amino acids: CASSLWPEAGYF. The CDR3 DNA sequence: TGTGCCAGCAGTTTGTGGCCCGAAGCAGGGTATTTT.

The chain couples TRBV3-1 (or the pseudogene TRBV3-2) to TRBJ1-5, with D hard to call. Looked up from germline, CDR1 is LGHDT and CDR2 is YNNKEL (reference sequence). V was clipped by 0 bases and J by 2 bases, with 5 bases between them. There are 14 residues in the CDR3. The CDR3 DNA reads TGTGCCAGCAGCCAAGATCAGGGCAATCAGCCCCAGCATTTT. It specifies CASSQDQGNQPQHF.

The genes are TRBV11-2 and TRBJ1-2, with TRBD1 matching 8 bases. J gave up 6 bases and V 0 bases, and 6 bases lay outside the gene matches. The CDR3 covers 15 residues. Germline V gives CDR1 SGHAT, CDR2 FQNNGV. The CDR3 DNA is TGTGCCAGCAGCTTAGATCTTGCGACAGGGGATGGCTACACCTTC. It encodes CASSLDLATGDGYTF.

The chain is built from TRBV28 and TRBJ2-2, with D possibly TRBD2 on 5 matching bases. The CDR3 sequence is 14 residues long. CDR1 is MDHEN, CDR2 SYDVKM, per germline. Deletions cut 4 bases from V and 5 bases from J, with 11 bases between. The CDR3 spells CASSSGLTTGELFF. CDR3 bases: TGTGCCAGCAGTTCCGGACTGACAACCGGGGAGCTGTTTTTT.

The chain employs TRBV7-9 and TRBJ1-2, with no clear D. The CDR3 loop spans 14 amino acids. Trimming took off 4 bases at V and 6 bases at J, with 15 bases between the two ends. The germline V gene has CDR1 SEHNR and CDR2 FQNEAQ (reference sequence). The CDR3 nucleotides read TGTGCCAGCAGCTCGGGGTGGCACCCGGATGGCTACACCTTC. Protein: CASSSGWHPDGYTF.

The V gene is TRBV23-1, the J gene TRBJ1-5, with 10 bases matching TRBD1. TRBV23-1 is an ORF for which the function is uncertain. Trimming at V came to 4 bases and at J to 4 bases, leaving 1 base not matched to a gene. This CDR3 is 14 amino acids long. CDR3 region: CASSRTGGNQPQHF. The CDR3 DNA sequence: TGCGCCAGCAGTCGGACAGGGGGAAATCAGCCCCAGCATTTT.

The CDR3 coding sequence is TGTGCCAGCAGCTTAGCTGGGTACGACACCGGGGAGCTGTTTTTT. It is translated as CASSLAGYDTGELFF. The rearrangement links TRBV7-2 to TRBJ2-2; no clear D gene. The CDR3 has 15 residues. Germline V lookup: CDR1 SGHTA, CDR2 FQGNSA. The V end was cut by 0 bases, the J end by 3 bases, with 8 bases between.

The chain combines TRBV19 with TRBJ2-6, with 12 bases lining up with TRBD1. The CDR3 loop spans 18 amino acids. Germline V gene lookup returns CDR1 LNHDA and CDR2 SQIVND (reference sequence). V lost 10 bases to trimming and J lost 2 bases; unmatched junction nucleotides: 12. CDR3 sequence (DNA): TGTGCCACCGCTTTAGATGGGACAGGGGGCGCTGGGGCCAACGTCCTGACTTTC. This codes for CATALDGTGGAGANVLTF. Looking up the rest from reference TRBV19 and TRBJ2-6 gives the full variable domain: DGGITQSPKYLFRKEGQNVTLSCEQNLNHDAMYWYRQDPGQGLRLIYYSQIVNDFQKGDIAEGYSVSREKKESFPLTVTSAQKNPTAFYLCATALDGTGGAGANVLTFGAGSRLTVL.

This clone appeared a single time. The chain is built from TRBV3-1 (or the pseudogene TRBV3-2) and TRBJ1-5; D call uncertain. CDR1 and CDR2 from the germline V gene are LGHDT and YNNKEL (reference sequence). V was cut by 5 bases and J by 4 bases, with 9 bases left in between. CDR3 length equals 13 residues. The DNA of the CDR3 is TGTGCCAGCAGCTTAGATGCAAATCAGCCCCAGCATTTT. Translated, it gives CASSLDANQPQHF.

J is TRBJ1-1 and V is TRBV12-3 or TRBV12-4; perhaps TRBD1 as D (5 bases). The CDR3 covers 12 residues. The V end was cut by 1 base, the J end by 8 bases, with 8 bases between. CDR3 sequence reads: CASSLVWGEAFF. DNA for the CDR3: TGTGCCAGCAGTTTAGTCTGGGGCGAAGCTTTCTTT.

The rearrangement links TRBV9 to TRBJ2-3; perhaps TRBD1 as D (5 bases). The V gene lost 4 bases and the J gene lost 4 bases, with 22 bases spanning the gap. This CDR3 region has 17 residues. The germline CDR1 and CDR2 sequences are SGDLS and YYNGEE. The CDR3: CASSPRTNLVPADTQYF. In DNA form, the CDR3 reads TGTGCCAGCAGCCCCCGGACAAATCTCGTACCGGCAGATACGCAGTATTTT.

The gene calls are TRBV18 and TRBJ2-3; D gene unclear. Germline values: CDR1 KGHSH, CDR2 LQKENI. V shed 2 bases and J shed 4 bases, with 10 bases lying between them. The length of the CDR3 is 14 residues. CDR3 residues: CASSPWVVSDTQYF. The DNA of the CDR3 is TGTGCCAGCTCACCATGGGTTGTGTCAGATACGCAGTATTTT. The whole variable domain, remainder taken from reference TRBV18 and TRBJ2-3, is NAGVMQNPRHLVRRRGQEARLRCSPMKGHSHVYWYRQLPEEGLKFMVYLQKENIIDESGMPKERFSAEFPKEGPSILRIQQVVRGDSAAYFCASSPWVVSDTQYFGPGTRLTVL.